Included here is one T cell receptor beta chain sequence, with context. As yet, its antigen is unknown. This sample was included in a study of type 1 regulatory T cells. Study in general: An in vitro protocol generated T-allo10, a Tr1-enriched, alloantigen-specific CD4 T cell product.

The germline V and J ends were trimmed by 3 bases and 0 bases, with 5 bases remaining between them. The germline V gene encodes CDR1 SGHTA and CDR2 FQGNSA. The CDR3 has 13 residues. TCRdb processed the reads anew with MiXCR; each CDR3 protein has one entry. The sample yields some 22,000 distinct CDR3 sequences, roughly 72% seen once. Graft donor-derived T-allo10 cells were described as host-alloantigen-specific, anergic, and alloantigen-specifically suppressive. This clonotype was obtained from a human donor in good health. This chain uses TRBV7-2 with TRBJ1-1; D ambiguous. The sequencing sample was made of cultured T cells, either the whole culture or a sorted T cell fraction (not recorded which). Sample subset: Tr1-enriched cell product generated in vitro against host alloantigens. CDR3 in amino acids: CASSLPVNTEAFF. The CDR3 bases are TGTGCCAGCAGCTTGCCTGTGAACACTGAAGCTTTCTTT.